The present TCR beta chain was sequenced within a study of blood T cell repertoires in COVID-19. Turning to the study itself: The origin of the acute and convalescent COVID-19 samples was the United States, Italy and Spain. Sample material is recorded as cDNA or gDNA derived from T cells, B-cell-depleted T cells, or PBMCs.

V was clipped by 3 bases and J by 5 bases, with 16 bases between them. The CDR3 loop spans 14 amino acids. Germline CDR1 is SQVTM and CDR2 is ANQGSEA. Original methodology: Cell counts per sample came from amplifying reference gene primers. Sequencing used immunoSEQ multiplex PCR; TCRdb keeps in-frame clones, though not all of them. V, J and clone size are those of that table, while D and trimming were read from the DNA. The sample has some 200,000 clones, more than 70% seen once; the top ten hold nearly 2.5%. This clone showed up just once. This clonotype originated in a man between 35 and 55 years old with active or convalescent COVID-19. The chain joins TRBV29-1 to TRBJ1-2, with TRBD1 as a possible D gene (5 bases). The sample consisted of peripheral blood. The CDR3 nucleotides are TGCAGCGTTGACCCCCTTAGGGGAAAGTATGGCTACACCTTC. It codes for CSVDPLRGKYGYTF.